The 22 T cell receptor beta chains below all came from one sample that was sequenced in a study of Graves' ophthalmopathy and Graves' hyperthyroidism. As the template, RNA transcripts were used to amplify TCR beta CDR3 regions. Scientists carried out first-round RT-PCR using HTBI primers and then a second-round multiplex PCR. MiXCR was run by TCRdb on the multiplex PCR reads, yielding one entry per CDR3 protein. The table shows under 350,000 distinct CDR3 sequences, with around a sixth occurring only once. The specimen was peripheral blood. Receptors originate from an adult man with Graves' ophthalmopathy.

This clonotype was seen ten or more times. The chain is built from TRBV20-1 and TRBJ2-7; D call uncertain. Between the trimmed V and J ends, which lost 7 bases and 1 base, there was a span of 11 bases. Looked up from germline, CDR1 is DFQATT and CDR2 is SNEGSKA (reference sequence). The CDR3 is 12 amino acids. The CDR3 protein is CSGVFGSYEQYF. The CDR3, as DNA: TGCAGTGGAGTCTTTGGTTCCTACGAGCAGTACTTC.

This clonotype came up many times. The genes are TRBV7-2 and TRBJ1-3; D gene uncertain. The CDR3 loop spans 12 amino acids. V lost 3 bases, J lost 2 bases, and 2 bases lay in between. CDR1 is SGHTA and CDR2 is FQGNSA in the germline V gene. The CDR3 is CASSFPGNTIYF. DNA of the CDR3: TGTGCCAGCAGCTTCCCTGGAAACACCATATATTTT.

This clonotype was recorded a few times. At one boundary the junction diverges from the germline segment, which might be a read error. The rearrangement links TRBV7-9 to TRBJ2-5; 10 bases match TRBD2. The CDR3 loop spans 13 amino acids. CDR1 SEHNR and CDR2 FQNEAQ come from the germline V gene (reference sequence). CDR3 nucleotide sequence: TGTGCCAGCAGCGTAACTAGCGGGGAGACCCAGTCCTTC. It yields the protein CASSVTSGETQSF.

This clonotype turned up a few times. A clone one base away is much larger, so this may be a read error. The chain is built from TRBV11-2 and TRBJ1-1, with a possible D match to TRBD1 (5 bases). The CDR3 is made up of 18 amino acids. V dropped 6 bases and J dropped 4 bases, with 27 bases sitting between them. The germline gives CDR1 SGHAT, CDR2 FQNNGV. Here the CDR3 DNA reads TGTGCCAGCAGATGTAAGGGGCTAACCCCAGCGGATACCACTGAAGCTTTCTTT. Translated: CASRCKGLTPADTTEAFF.

This clonotype was recorded only once. Mismatch with germline at one junction end may stem from a read error. The J gene is TRBJ1-2, the V gene TRBV28; 9 nucleotides line up with TRBD1. Per germline, CDR1 MDHEN and CDR2 SYDVKM. The CDR3 runs to 14 residues. The CDR3 region is CASEKFGTGYGYIF. CDR3 coding DNA: TGTGCCAGCGAAAAGTTCGGGACAGGGTATGGCTACATCTTC.

This clonotype has a count of ten or more. The chain employs TRBV6-5 and TRBJ2-7; unclear D gene. Trimming removed 4 bases from V and 4 bases from J, with 20 bases in between. Germline CDR1 MNHEY, CDR2 SVGAGI. The CDR3 has 16 residues. The CDR3 loop is CASSSAQVGYGYEQYF. The CDR3 region has the DNA TGTGCCAGCAGTTCAGCCCAGGTGGGCTATGGGTACGAGCAGTACTTC.

This clonotype was seen at least ten times. V gene TRBV5-1 combines with J gene TRBJ1-6; D unclear. The CDR3 runs to 15 residues. Trimming left V 4 bases short and J 0 bases short, with 8 bases between. Germline V lookup: CDR1 SGHRS, CDR2 YFSETQ. In nucleotides, the CDR3 is TGCGCCAGCAGCCCGGGTATCTCCTATAATTCACCCCTCCACTTT. Translated: CASSPGISYNSPLHF.

This clonotype was picked up many times. The chain couples TRBV7-2 to TRBJ2-5; 7 positions match TRBD2. CDR1 is SGHTA and CDR2 is FQGNSA in the germline V gene. The CDR3 totals 14 residues. V shed 6 bases, J shed 1 base, and the junction held 5 bases outside the gene matches. CDR3 sequence (DNA): TGTGCCAGCAGACCCACTAGCGCCCAAGAGACCCAGTACTTC. Translated, it gives CASRPTSAQETQYF.

This clonotype was counted many times. The chain employs TRBV10-3 and TRBJ1-3, with D uncertain. Germline CDR1 reads ENHRY; CDR2 reads SYGVKD. The CDR3 loop spans 15 amino acids. Trimming cost V 0 bases and J 0 bases, with 6 bases left between them. Here the CDR3 DNA reads TGTGCCATCAGTGAGTCCGAAGGCTCTGGAAACACCATATATTTT. Its translation: CAISESEGSGNTIYF.

This clonotype came up many times. V is TRBV20-1 and J is TRBJ1-1; D is ambiguous. With 0 bases removed from V and 1 base from J, the gap between germline ends came to 9 bases. CDR1 and CDR2 from the germline V gene are DFQATT and SNEGSKA (reference sequence). The CDR3 loop spans 14 amino acids. CDR3 nucleotides: TGCAGTGCTAGAGAGGGCGGGAAGAACACTGAAGCTTTCTTT. This encodes CSAREGGKNTEAFF.

This clonotype was recorded at least ten times. The chain employs TRBV20-1 and TRBJ1-5; D might be TRBD1 (5 bases). Per germline, CDR1 DFQATT and CDR2 SNEGSKA (reference sequence). Trimming shortened V by 5 bases and J by 5 bases, and 19 bases separated the two germline ends. The length of the CDR3 is 15 residues. The chain's CDR3 is CSALTGGEAYQPQHF. In DNA form, the CDR3 reads TGCAGTGCTCTAACGGGGGGTGAGGCCTATCAGCCCCAGCATTTT.

This clonotype was picked up many times. The chain uses TRBV5-1 and TRBJ1-2; 8 positions match TRBD1. Losses at the gene ends were 2 bases for V and 8 bases for J; bases not matched to a gene: 8. This CDR3 comprises 14 residues. CDR1 and CDR2 (germline): SGHRS, YFSETQ. The CDR3 spells CASSFTQGASGYTF. The DNA for the CDR3 is TGCGCCAGCAGCTTCACCCAGGGGGCAAGCGGCTACACCTTC.

In its sample, this clonotype was seen many times. This chain connects TRBV2 to TRBJ2-3; 8 bases line up with TRBD2. J lost 6 bases, V lost 1 base, and 6 bases had no gene match. Germline loops: CDR1 SNHLY, CDR2 FYNNEI. The CDR3 runs 15 residues. This chain's CDR3 is CASSEGAGGADTQYF. Written as DNA, the CDR3 is TGTGCCAGCAGTGAAGGGGCGGGGGGCGCGGATACGCAGTATTTT.

This clonotype was counted at least ten times. The V and J genes are TRBV27 and TRBJ2-7; 11 nucleotides match TRBD1. CDR3 length equals 17 residues. CDR1 and CDR2 (germline): MNHEY, SMNVEV (reference sequence). V lost 5 bases to trimming and J lost 0 bases; unmatched junction nucleotides: 9. In DNA form, the CDR3 reads TGTGCCAGCAGTAGAGGACAGGGGGCCCCACGCTCCTACGAGCAGTACTTC. The encoded protein is CASSRGQGAPRSYEQYF.

This clonotype was recorded many times. V usage is TRBV10-1 and J usage is TRBJ2-5; D gene ambiguous. CDR1 is WNHNN and CDR2 is SYGVQD in the germline V gene (reference sequence). The length of the CDR3 is 13 residues. V shed 10 bases and J shed 1 base, with 13 bases lying between them. For the CDR3, the DNA is TGCGCCATCACCCCACACCGCCAAGAGACCCAGTACTTC. Translated, it gives CAITPHRQETQYF.

At least ten counts were recorded for this clonotype. The rearrangement joins TRBV30 to TRBJ1-6; 9 nucleotides agree with TRBD1. V shed 3 bases and J 6 bases; nucleotides not matched to a gene: 3. The germline CDR1 and CDR2 sequences are GTSNPN and SVGIG (reference sequence). This CDR3 has 14 residues. CDR3 sequence: CAWRETGGNSPLHF. DNA of the CDR3: TGTGCCTGGAGAGAGACAGGGGGTAATTCACCCCTCCACTTT.

V is TRBV28 and J is TRBJ2-2; D is unclear. Germline loops: CDR1 MDHEN, CDR2 SYDVKM. The V end lost 5 bases, the J end lost 6 bases, and 10 bases lay between the germline ends. There are 13 residues in the CDR3. The CDR3 DNA reads TGTGCCAGCAGTCCCCACGGCTCCGGGGAGCTGTTTTTT. Residues: CASSPHGSGELFF.

The rearrangement uses TRBV6-1 and TRBJ1-5; 10 nucleotides match TRBD1. Germline assignment: CDR1 MNHNS and CDR2 SASEGT. Germline trimming cut 6 bases from V and 9 bases from J; bases unmatched to any gene: 5. The CDR3 has 13 amino acids. This CDR3 reads CASSRGQGVPQHF. DNA for the CDR3: TGTGCCAGCAGCCGTGGACAGGGGGTGCCCCAGCATTTT.

The count of this clonotype is one. The chain recombines TRBV5-1 with TRBJ1-1; 8 bases are shared with TRBD1. From germline, CDR1 is SGHRS and CDR2 YFSETQ. CDR3 length: 15 amino acids. V was clipped by 4 bases and J by 3 bases; unmatched bases: 8. CDR3 nucleotide sequence: TGCGCCAGCAGCACAGGACAGGGCTTAGACACTGAAGCTTTCTTT. It yields the protein CASSTGQGLDTEAFF. Full variable domain (rest looked up from reference TRBV5-1 and TRBJ1-1): KAGVTQTPRYLIKTRGQQVTLSCSPISGHRSVSWYQQTPGQGLQFLFEYFSETQRNKGNFPGRFSGRQFSNSRSEMNVSTLELGDSALYLCASSTGQGLDTEAFFGQGTRLTVV.

Ten or more counts support this clonotype. This chain links TRBV9 with TRBJ1-1; D perhaps matches TRBD1 (5 bases). Per the germline V gene, CDR1 is SGDLS and CDR2 is YYNGEE. The CDR3 sequence is 14 residues long. V shed 4 bases and J shed 5 bases, with 15 bases lying between them. The CDR3 DNA follows: TGTGCCAGCAGCCCACGCGGGGGGATAACTGAAGCTTTCTTT. Residues: CASSPRGGITEAFF.

Ten or more counts support this clonotype. This chain links TRBV28 with TRBJ1-1; D not resolved. Germline V lookup: CDR1 MDHEN, CDR2 SYDVKM. This CDR3 spans 15 amino acids. The V gene lost 1 base and the J gene lost 5 bases, with 14 bases spanning the gap. The CDR3 spells CASSLSPSVRTEAFF. The CDR3 DNA follows: TGTGCCAGCAGTTTATCCCCCTCCGTCCGGACTGAAGCTTTCTTT.

In the case of this clonotype: A much larger clone differs by one base, so this may be a read error. The CDR3 DNA is TGCACCAGCAGCCCCCGGACTAGCGCTGAAGCTTTCTTT. Translated: CTSSPRTSAEAFF. The V call is TRBV5-1, the J call TRBJ1-1; D call uncertain. Germline V lookup: CDR1 SGHRS, CDR2 YFSETQ. CDR3 size: 13 residues.